One sample yielded the 10 T cell receptor beta chains listed below, sequenced in a study of shared clonotypes between healthy human individuals. Sequencing was performed with immunoSEQ multiplex PCR; in TCRdb, only in-frame clones are kept and a portion is missing. The sample comprises 1,400,000 or so clones, approximately 98.5% of which are singletons, and about 0.34% rests with the top ten. The specimen was naive CD4+ T cells sorted from blood. Subset of the sample: CD45RA+ positively selected. The receptors derive from a man aged 25 to 40 in good health.

V is TRBV7-9 and J is TRBJ1-2, with TRBD1 identical over 8 bases. Germline V gives CDR1 SEHNR, CDR2 FQNEAQ (reference sequence). The CDR3 contains 13 residues. The trim removed 6 bases at V and 4 bases at J, leaving 4 bases unmatched. As DNA, the CDR3 is TGTGCCAGCAGTCAAGGACAGGGCTATGGCTACACCTTC. It specifies CASSQGQGYGYTF. Complete variable domain (other parts from reference TRBV7-9 and TRBJ1-2): DTGVSQNPRHKITKRGQNVTFRCDPISEHNRLYWYRQTLGQGPEFLTYFQNEAQLEKSRLLSDRFSAERPKGSFSTLEIQRTEQGDSAMYLCASSQGQGYGYTFGSGTRLTVV.

The chain carries TRBV9 and TRBJ1-1, with TRBD1 identical over 7 bases. Trimming cost V 3 bases and J 5 bases; bases outside gene matches: 4. CDR3 size: 13 residues. CDR1 is SGDLS, CDR2 YYNGEE, per germline. CDR3 nucleotides: TGTGCCAGCAGCGCACAGGGGTGGACTGAAGCTTTCTTT. Amino acid sequence: CASSAQGWTEAFF.

The chain couples TRBV6-1 to TRBJ2-7, with D possibly matching TRBD2 (7 bases). The V end lost 8 bases, the J end lost 4 bases, and 15 bases lay between the germline ends. Germline V gene sequence: CDR1 MNHNS, CDR2 SASEGT. There are 13 residues in the CDR3. The CDR3 DNA reads TGTGCCAGCGGCCGGGGGGCGGCGTACGAGCAGTACTTC. Translated: CASGRGAAYEQYF.

Comments on this clone: The same CDR3 can be traced to other DNA sequences in this sample. The genes are TRBV5-1 and TRBJ1-5; D is unclear. The germline V gene has CDR1 SGHRS and CDR2 YFSETQ. The length of the CDR3 is 13 residues. Trimming removed 1 base at V and 4 bases at J, with 6 bases between. Here the CDR3 reads CASSLSANQPQHF. The CDR3 coding sequence is TGCGCCAGCAGCTTGTCAGCTAATCAGCCCCAGCATTTT. Complete variable domain (other parts from reference TRBV5-1 and TRBJ1-5): KAGVTQTPRYLIKTRGQQVTLSCSPISGHRSVSWYQQTPGQGLQFLFEYFSETQRNKGNFPGRFSGRQFSNSRSEMNVSTLELGDSALYLCASSLSANQPQHFGDGTRLSIL.

V gene TRBV5-1 combines with J gene TRBJ2-3; D call uncertain. Germline CDR1 SGHRS, CDR2 YFSETQ. The CDR3 runs to 16 residues. V gave up 4 bases and J gave up 4 bases, with 19 bases separating them. The CDR3 is CASSKKTGREADTQYF. The DNA of the CDR3 is TGCGCCAGCAGCAAGAAGACTGGCCGCGAGGCAGATACGCAGTATTTT.

The V and J genes are TRBV18 and TRBJ2-7; possible D gene TRBD2, 5 bases. There are 16 residues in the CDR3. In germline, CDR1 is KGHSH, CDR2 LQKENI. V lost 2 bases to trimming and J lost 2 bases, with 16 bases between them. This CDR3 is CASSPNWAGAAYEQYF. Here the CDR3 DNA reads TGTGCCAGCTCACCAAATTGGGCCGGAGCGGCCTACGAGCAGTACTTC. Full variable domain (outside the CDR3, taken from reference TRBV18 and TRBJ2-7): NAGVMQNPRHLVRRRGQEARLRCSPMKGHSHVYWYRQLPEEGLKFMVYLQKENIIDESGMPKERFSAEFPKEGPSILRIQQVVRGDSAAYFCASSPNWAGAAYEQYFGPGTRLTVT.

The rearrangement joins TRBV6-5 to TRBJ1-1, with D unclear. Germline lookup yields CDR1 MNHEY and CDR2 SVGAGI. V gave up 5 bases and J gave up 0 bases, with 10 bases separating them. The length of the CDR3 is 14 residues. CDR3 sequence reads: CASSKNFMNTEAFF. As DNA, the CDR3 is TGTGCCAGCAGTAAGAACTTTATGAACACTGAAGCTTTCTTT.

This clone was seen once. This chain joins TRBV7-9 and TRBJ1-1; D is unclear. V was cut by 2 bases and J by 0 bases, with 7 bases left in between. This CDR3 contains 14 residues. Germline V gives CDR1 SEHNR, CDR2 FQNEAQ (reference sequence). The CDR3 DNA reads as TGTGCCAGCAGCTTACATGAAGTGAACACTGAAGCTTTCTTT. This sequence encodes CASSLHEVNTEAFF.

In this sample, this clone turned up once. The chain links TRBV7-2 to TRBJ2-4, with no clear D. Germline V lookup: CDR1 SGHTA, CDR2 FQGNSA. The V gene lost 4 bases and the J gene lost 6 bases, with 16 bases spanning the gap. This CDR3 comprises 15 residues. In DNA form, the CDR3 reads TGTGCCAGCAGCTCCCGCCGGGCAGGCCCAAACATTCAGTACTTC. It translates to CASSSRRAGPNIQYF.

The chain joins TRBV7-2 to TRBJ1-5; D not certain. The CDR3 has 14 residues. The ends were cut back, 1 base at V and 8 bases at J, with 12 bases in the middle. CDR1 and CDR2 (germline): SGHTA, FQGNSA. CDR3 loop: CASSLGPGREPQHF. The CDR3 coding sequence is TGTGCCAGCAGCTTAGGCCCCGGACGAGAGCCCCAGCATTTT.